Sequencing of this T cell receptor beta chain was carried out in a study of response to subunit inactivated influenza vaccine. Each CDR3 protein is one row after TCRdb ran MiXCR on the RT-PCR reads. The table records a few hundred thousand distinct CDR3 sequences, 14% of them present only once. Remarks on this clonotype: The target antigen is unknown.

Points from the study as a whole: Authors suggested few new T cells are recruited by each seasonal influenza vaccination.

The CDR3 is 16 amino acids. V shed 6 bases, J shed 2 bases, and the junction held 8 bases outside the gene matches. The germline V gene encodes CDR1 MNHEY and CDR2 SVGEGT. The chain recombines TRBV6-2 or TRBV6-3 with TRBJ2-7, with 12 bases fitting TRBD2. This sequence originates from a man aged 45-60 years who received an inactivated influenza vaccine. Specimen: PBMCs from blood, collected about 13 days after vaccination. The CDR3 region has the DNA TGTGCCAGCAGCTATGAACTAGCGGGAGGAGCCTACGAGCAGTACTTC. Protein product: CASSYELAGGAYEQYF.